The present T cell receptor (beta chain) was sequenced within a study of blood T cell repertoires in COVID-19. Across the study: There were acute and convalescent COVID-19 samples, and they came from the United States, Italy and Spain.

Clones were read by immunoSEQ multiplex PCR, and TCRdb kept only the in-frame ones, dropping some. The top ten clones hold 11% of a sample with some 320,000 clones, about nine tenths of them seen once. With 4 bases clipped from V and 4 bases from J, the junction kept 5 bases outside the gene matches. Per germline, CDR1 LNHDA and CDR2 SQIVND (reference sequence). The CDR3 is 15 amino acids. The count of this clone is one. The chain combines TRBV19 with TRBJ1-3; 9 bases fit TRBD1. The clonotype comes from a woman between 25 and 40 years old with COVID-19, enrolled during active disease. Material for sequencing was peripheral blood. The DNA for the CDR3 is TGTGCCAGTAGTAGAACAGGGGGCTACGGAAACACCATATATTTT. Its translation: CASSRTGGYGNTIYF.